The T cell receptor beta chain under discussion was sequenced for a study of Ad26.COV2.S vaccination and SARS-CoV-2 variants. CDR3 length equals 13 residues. V gave up 7 bases and J gave up 8 bases; unmatched junction bases: 8. Germline-derived CDR1 and CDR2 are SEHNR and FQNEAQ (reference sequence). The treatment was: some 20 received Ad26.COV2.S at low or high dose, single or two shots; about 5 received placebo; per-sample allocation not given. Sampling happened 63 days after the first vaccine or placebo injection. TCRdb's table, derived via immunoSEQ multiplex PCR, lists solely in-frame clones and lacks some. In the table there are 350,000 to 500,000 clones, 90% of which are singletons.

The sequence derives from a person aged 18 to 59 who received the Ad26.COV2.S COVID-19 vaccine or a placebo. The rearrangement uses TRBV7-9 and TRBJ2-1, with TRBD2 matching over 7 bases. The sequencing here drew on peripheral blood, taken in a trial of Ad26.COV2.S vaccine versus placebo. CDR3 residues: CASKRSGIDEQFF. As DNA, the CDR3 is TGTGCCAGCAAAAGAAGCGGGATTGATGAGCAGTTCTTC.